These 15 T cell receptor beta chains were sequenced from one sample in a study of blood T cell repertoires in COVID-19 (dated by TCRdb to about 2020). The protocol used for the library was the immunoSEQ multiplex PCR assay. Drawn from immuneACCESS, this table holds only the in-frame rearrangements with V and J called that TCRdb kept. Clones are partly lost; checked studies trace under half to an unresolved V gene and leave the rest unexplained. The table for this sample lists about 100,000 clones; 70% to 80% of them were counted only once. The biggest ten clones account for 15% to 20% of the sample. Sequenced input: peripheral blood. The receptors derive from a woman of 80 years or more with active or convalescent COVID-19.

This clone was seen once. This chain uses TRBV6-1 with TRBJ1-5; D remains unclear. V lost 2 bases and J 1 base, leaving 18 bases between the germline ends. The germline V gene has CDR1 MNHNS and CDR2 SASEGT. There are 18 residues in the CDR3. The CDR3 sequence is CASSESVSGSYSNQPQHF. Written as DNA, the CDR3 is TGTGCCAGCAGTGAATCGGTTTCGGGGAGCTACAGCAATCAGCCCCAGCATTTT.

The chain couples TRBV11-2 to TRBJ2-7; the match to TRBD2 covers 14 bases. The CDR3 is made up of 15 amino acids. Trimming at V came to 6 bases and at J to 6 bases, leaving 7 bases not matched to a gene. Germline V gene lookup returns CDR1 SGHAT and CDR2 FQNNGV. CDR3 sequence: CASSRGLAGVSEQYF. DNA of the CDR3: TGTGCCAGCAGTCGGGGACTAGCGGGAGTGAGCGAGCAGTACTTC.

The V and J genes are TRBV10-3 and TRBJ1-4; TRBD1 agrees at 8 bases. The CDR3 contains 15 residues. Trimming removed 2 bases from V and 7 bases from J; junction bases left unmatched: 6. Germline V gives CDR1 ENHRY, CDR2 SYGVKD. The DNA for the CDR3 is TGTGCCATCAGTGAGGACAGGGGTTCGCGTGAAAAACTGTTTTTT. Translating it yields CAISEDRGSREKLFF.

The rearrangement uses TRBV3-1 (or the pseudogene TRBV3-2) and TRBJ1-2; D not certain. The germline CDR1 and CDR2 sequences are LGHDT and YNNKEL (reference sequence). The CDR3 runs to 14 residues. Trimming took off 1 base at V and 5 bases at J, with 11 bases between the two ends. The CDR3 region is CASSQAVPSYGYTF. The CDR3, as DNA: TGTGCCAGCAGCCAAGCCGTCCCGAGTTATGGCTACACCTTC.

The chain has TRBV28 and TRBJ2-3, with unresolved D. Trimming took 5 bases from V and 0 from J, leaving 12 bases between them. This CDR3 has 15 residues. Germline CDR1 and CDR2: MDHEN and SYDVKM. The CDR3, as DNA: TGTGCCAGCAGTCTGCTACGATCTAGCACAGATACGCAGTATTTT. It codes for CASSLLRSSTDTQYF.

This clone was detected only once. This CDR3 reads CAWTRDSGYYGYTF. In nucleotides, the CDR3 is TGTGCCTGGACCCGGGACAGCGGCTACTATGGCTACACCTTC. The rearrangement uses TRBV30 and TRBJ1-2, with 7 bases that match TRBD1. CDR3 length equals 14 residues. The germline CDR1 and CDR2 sequences are GTSNPN and SVGIG (reference sequence). V was clipped by 4 bases and J by 3 bases; unmatched bases: 8.

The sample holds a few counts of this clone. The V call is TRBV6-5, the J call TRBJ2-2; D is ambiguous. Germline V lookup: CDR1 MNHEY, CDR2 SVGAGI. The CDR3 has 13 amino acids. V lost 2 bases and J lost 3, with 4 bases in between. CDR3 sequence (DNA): TGTGCCAGCAGTTACCAGGACACCGGGGAGCTGTTTTTT. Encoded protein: CASSYQDTGELFF.

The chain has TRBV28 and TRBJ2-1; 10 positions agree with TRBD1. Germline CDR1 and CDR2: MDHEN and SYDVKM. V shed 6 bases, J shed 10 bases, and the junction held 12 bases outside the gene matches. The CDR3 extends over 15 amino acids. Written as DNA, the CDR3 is TGTGCCAGCAGCCCCGGGACAGGGGCGTACTGGGAGCAGTTCTTC. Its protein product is CASSPGTGAYWEQFF.

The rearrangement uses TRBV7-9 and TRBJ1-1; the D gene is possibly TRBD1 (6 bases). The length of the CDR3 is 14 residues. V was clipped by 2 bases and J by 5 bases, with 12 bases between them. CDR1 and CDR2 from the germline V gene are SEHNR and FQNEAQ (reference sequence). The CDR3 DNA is TGTGCCAGCAGCTTATTGCAGGGGAGTACTGAAGCTTTCTTT. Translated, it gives CASSLLQGSTEAFF.

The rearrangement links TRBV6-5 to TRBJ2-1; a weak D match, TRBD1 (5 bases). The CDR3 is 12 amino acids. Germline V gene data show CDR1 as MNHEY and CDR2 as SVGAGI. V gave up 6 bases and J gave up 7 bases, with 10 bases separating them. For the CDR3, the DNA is TGTGCCAGCAGGCCCCAGGGAAATGAGCAGTTCTTC. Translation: CASRPQGNEQFF.

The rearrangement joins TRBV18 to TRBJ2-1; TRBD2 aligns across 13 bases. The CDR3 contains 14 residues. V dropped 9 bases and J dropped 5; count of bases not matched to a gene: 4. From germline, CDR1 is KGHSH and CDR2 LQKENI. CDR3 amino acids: CASSGTSGDNEQFF. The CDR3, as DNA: TGTGCCAGTTCAGGGACTAGCGGGGACAATGAGCAGTTCTTC.

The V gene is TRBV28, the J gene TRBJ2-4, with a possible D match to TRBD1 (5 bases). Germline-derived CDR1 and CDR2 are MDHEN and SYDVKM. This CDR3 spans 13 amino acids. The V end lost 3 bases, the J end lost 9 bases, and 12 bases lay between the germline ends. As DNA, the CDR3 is TGTGCCAGCAGTTTTCAGGGATCAGGCATTCAGTACTTC. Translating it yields CASSFQGSGIQYF.

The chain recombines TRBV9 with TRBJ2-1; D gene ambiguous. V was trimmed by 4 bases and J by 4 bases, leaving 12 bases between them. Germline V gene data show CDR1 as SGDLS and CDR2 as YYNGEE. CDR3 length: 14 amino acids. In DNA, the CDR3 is TGTGCCAGCAGCCCCGCGGCCGGGTACAATGAGCAGTTCTTC. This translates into CASSPAAGYNEQFF.

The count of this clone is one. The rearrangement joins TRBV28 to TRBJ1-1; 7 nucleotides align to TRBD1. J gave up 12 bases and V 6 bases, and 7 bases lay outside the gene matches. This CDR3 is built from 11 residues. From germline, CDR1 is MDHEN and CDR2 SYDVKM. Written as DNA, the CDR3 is TGTGCCAGCAGGGGGGGACAGAAAACTTTCTTT. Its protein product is CASRGGQKTFF.

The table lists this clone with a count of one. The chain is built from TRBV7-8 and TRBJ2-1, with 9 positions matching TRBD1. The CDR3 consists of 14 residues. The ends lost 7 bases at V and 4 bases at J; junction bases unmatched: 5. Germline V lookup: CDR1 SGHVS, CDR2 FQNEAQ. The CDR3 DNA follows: TGTGCCAGCACCACCGACAGGGGGTACAATGAGCAGTTCTTC. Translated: CASTTDRGYNEQFF.